This is a list of T cell receptor beta chains from one sample in a study of shared clonotypes between healthy human individuals. Some clones are missing from TCRdb's copy, which holds only in-frame ones; the method was immunoSEQ multiplex PCR. Of 450,000 to 700,000 clones in the sample, roughly 96% were seen once. The material sequenced was naive CD8+ T cells sorted from blood. Source of these receptors: a woman aged 25 to 39 in good health. Both conserved end residues are part of each CDR3. Fields, in order: V gene, CDR3 protein.

>TRBV9
CASSAETSGIGIDTQYF
>TRBV9
CASSAGLAQETQYF
>TRBV1
CTSSQGLAGGPKTGELFF
>TRBV7-9
CASSRIGGLAGPGYEQYF
>TRBV2
CASSVQDNTDTQYF
>TRBV15
CATSREAGGYNEQFF
>TRBV6-1
CASSEPGGNQPQHF
>TRBV6-5
CASSDPGAKNIQYF
>TRBV29-1
CSVEYAFEQFF
>TRBV27
CASSLASSVITEAFF
>TRBV13
CASSFSSYEQYF
>TRBV27
CASSPRTGIYEQYF
>TRBV19
CASSFTGGQETQYF
>TRBV7-2
CASSLGFGTVHEQYF
>TRBV6-1
CASSEDSGRESNEQFF